This T cell receptor (beta chain) came from a study of T cells after yellow fever vaccination. Study as a whole: It was SMART-Seq v4 Ultra Low Input that prepared the fractions with low cell numbers. Findings and limits, study-wide: Within FACS-sorted repertoires, abundant clonotypes contaminating from the bulk population could be present. Boosting was followed by the reappearance of most primary-vaccination clones (about 97% CD4, about 90% CD8). The secondary response peaked faster, at day 5 versus 15, but was weaker.

Using its own MiXCR run on the 5' RACE reads, TCRdb lists one record per CDR3 protein. The profile shows some 420,000 distinct CDR3 sequences, under 20% of them singletons. Ten or more counts support this clonotype. The antigen is undetermined. This sample comprised PBMCs, obtained before the yellow fever booster vaccination. The TCR comes from a man younger than 35 who received the YFV17D yellow fever vaccine.

In DNA form, the CDR3 reads TGTGCCAGCAGCGGGACGGGTGGCAATCAGCCCCAGCATTTT. Encoded protein: CASSGTGGNQPQHF. The chain uses TRBV9 and TRBJ1-5, with no clear D. The germline CDR1 and CDR2 sequences are SGDLS and YYNGEE. Deletions cut 3 bases from V and 2 bases from J, with 9 bases between. The CDR3 totals 14 residues.